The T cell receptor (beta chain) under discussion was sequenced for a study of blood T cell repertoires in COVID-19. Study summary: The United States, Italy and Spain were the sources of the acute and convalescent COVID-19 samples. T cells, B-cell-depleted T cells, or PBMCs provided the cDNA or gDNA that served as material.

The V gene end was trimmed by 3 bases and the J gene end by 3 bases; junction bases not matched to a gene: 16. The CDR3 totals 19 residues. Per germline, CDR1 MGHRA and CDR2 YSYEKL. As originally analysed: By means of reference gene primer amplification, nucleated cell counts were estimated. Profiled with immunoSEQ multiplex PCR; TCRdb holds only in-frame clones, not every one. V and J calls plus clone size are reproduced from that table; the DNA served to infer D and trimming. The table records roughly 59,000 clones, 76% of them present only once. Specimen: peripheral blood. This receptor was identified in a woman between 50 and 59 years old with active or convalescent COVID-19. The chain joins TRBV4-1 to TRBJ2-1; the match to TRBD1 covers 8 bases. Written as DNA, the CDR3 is TGCGCCAGCAGCCAGCCCATAGAACAGGGGGTCCCCCTCTACAATGAGCAGTTCTTC. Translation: CASSQPIEQGVPLYNEQFF.